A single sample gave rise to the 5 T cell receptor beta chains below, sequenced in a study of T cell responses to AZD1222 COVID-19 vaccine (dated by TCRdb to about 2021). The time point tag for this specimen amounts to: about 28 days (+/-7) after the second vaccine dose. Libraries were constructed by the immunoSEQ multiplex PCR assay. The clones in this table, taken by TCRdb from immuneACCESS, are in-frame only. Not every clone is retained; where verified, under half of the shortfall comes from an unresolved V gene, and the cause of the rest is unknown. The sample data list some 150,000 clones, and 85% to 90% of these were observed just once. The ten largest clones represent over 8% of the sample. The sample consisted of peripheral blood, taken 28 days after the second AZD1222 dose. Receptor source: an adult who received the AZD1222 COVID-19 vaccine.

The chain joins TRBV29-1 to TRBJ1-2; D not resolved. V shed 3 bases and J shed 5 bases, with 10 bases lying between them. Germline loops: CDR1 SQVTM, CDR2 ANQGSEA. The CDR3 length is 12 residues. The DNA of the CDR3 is TGCAGCGTTGAGGGGAATGGATATGGCTACACCTTC. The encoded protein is CSVEGNGYGYTF.

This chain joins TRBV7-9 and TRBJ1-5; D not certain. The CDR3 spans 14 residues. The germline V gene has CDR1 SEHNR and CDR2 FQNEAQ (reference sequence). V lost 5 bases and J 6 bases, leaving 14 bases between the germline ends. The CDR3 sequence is CASSPPGVAQPQHF. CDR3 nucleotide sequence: TGTGCCAGCAGCCCACCCGGAGTTGCTCAGCCCCAGCATTTT. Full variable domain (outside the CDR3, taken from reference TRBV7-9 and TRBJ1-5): DTGVSQNPRHKITKRGQNVTFRCDPISEHNRLYWYRQTLGQGPEFLTYFQNEAQLEKSRLLSDRFSAERPKGSFSTLEIQRTEQGDSAMYLCASSPPGVAQPQHFGDGTRLSIL.

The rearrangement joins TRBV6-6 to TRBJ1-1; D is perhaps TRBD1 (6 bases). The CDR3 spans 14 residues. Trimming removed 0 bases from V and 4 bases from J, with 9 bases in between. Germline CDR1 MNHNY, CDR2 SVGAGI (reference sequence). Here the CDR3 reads CASSYSGATTEAFF. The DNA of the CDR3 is TGTGCCAGCAGTTACTCGGGGGCTACCACTGAAGCTTTCTTT.

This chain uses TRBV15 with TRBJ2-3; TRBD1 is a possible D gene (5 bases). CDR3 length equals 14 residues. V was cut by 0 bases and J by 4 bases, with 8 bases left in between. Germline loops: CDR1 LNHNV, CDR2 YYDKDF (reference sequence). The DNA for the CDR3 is TGTGCCACCAGCAGAGACAGGGCCGCAGATACGCAGTATTTT. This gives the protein CATSRDRAADTQYF.

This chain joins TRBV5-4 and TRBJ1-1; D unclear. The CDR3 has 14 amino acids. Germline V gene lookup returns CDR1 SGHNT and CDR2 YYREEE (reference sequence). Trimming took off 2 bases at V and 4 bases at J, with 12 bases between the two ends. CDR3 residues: CASSFDIKGTEAFF. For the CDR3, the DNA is TGTGCCAGCAGCTTTGACATAAAGGGCACTGAAGCTTTCTTT.